The text below deals with one T cell receptor beta chain. The record originates from a study of blood T cell repertoires in COVID-19. Study summary: The United States, Italy and Spain supplied acute and convalescent COVID-19 samples. PBMCs, B-cell-depleted T cells, or T cells provided the cDNA or gDNA that made up the material.

The repertoire was sequenced with immunoSEQ multiplex PCR; TCRdb's copy has only in-frame clones and lacks some. This sample has 120,000 to 150,000 clones, with around nine tenths found just once. Clinical histories supplied by participants themselves formed the basis of cohort assignment. The sequence was collected from a woman aged 25-40 years with acute COVID-19. The sequenced material came from PBMCs or T cells enriched from blood (not recorded which).

The CDR3 loop is CASSPRVAEAKNIQYF. The DNA for the CDR3 is TGTGCCAGCAGCCCCCGGGTAGCCGAAGCCAAAAACATTCAGTACTTC. The chain is built from TRBV9 and TRBJ2-4; D unresolved. V was clipped by 4 bases and J by 0 bases, with 14 bases between them. This CDR3 has 16 residues. Per the germline V gene, CDR1 is SGDLS and CDR2 is YYNGEE.